A single sample gave rise to the 4 T cell receptor beta chains below, sequenced in a study of shared clonotypes between healthy human individuals. Libraries were prepared by immunoSEQ multiplex PCR; TCRdb keeps only in-frame clonotypes and omits some of them. The sample lists about 2 million clones; roughly 94% were seen once. Positive CCR7 selection of CD45RO-negative cells yielded the naive CD8 cells, and terminally differentiated effector memory CD45RA+ cells were excluded. Sequencing was carried out using naive CD8+ T cells sorted from blood. All receptors come from a young man in good health.

This chain uses TRBV13 with TRBJ2-1, with TRBD2 matching over 9 bases. Per the germline V gene, CDR1 is PRHDT and CDR2 is FYEKMQ (reference sequence). J lost 6 bases, V lost 3 bases, and 3 bases had no gene match. The CDR3 extends over 14 amino acids. DNA of the CDR3: TGTGCCAGCAGCTTCGAGCGGGGGGTCAATGAGCAGTTCTTC. It translates to CASSFERGVNEQFF.

The genes are TRBV7-9 and TRBJ2-7; 7 bases fit TRBD1. J was trimmed by 2 bases and V by 3 bases; bases with no gene match: 4. Germline CDR1 is SEHNR and CDR2 is FQNEAQ (reference sequence). The CDR3 consists of 14 residues. CDR3 nucleotide sequence: TGTGCCAGCAGCTTGAGGACAGGTGCCTACGAGCAGTACTTC. It translates to CASSLRTGAYEQYF.

The chain employs TRBV5-1 and TRBJ2-3, with D unresolved. The CDR3 length is 15 residues. Trimming left V 1 base short and J 0 bases short, with 9 bases between. Germline CDR1 and CDR2: SGHRS and YFSETQ. The DNA for the CDR3 is TGCGCCAGCAGCTTGTTCAGATCTAGCACAGATACGCAGTATTTT. This gives the protein CASSLFRSSTDTQYF.

The chain joins TRBV6-5 to TRBJ1-5; no firm D call. Trimming pared 2 bases from V and 3 bases from J, leaving 5 bases between. Germline V gene data show CDR1 as MNHEY and CDR2 as SVGAGI. This CDR3 has 13 amino acids. CDR3: CASSYDANQPQHF. In DNA form, the CDR3 reads TGTGCCAGCAGTTACGATGCCAATCAGCCCCAGCATTTT.